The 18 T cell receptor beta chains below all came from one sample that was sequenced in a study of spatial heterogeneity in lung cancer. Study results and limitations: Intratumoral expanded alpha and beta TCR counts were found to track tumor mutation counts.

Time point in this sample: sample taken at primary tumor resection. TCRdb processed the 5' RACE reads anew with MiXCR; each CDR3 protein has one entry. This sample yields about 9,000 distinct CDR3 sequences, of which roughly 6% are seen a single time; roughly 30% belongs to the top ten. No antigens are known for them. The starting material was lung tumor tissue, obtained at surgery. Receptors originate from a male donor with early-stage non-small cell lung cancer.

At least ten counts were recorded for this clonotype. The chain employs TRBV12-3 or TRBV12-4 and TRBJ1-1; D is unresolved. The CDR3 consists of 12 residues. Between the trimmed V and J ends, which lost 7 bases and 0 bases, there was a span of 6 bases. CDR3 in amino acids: CASTIMNTEAFF. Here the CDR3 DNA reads TGTGCCAGCACCATCATGAACACTGAAGCTTTCTTT.

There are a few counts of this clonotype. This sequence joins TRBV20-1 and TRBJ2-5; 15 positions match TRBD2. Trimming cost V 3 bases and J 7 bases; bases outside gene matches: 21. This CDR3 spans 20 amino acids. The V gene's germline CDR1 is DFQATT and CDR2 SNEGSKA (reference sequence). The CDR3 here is CSARLPLGLAGGQGGGTQYF. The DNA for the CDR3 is TGCAGTGCTAGGCTGCCGCTGGGACTAGCGGGGGGACAGGGGGGCGGGACCCAGTACTTC.

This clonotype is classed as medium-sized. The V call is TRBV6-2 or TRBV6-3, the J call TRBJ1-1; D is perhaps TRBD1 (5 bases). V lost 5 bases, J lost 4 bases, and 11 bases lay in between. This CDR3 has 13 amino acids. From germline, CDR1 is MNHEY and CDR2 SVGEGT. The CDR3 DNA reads TGTGCCAGCAGTAACAGGATACTCACTGAAGCTTTCTTT. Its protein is CASSNRILTEAFF.

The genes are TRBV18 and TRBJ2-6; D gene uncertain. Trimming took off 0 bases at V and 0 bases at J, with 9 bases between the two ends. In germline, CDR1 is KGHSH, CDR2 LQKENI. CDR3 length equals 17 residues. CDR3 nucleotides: TGTGCCAGCTCACCACCTTCCGGTTACTCTGGGGCCAACGTCCTGACTTTC. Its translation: CASSPPSGYSGANVLTF.

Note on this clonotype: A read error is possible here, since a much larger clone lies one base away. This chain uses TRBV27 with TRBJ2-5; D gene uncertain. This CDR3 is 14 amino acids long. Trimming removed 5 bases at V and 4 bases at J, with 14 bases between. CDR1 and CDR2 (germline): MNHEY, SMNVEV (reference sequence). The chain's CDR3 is CASSPTIIRETQYF. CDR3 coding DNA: TGTGCCAGCAGTCCAACGATAATCCGAGAGACCCAGTACTTC.

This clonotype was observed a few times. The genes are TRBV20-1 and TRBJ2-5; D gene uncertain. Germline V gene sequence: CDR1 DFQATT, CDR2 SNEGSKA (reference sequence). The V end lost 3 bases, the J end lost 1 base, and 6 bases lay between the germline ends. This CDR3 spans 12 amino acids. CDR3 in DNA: TGCAGTGCTAGTGGCAGCCAAGAGACCCAGTACTTC. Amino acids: CSASGSQETQYF.

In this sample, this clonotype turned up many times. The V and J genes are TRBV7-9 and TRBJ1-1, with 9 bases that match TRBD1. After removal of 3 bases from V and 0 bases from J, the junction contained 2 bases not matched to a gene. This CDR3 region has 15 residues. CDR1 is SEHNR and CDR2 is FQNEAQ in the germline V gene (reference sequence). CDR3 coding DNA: TGTGCCAGCAGCTTCGGGACAGGGCTGAACACTGAAGCTTTCTTT. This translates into CASSFGTGLNTEAFF.

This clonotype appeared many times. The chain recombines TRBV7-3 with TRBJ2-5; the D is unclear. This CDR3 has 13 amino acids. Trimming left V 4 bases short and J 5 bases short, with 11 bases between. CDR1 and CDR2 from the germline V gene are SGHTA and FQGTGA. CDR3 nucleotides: TGTGCCAGCAGCTCCCCCGGAGAGGAGACCCAGTACTTC. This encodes CASSSPGEETQYF.

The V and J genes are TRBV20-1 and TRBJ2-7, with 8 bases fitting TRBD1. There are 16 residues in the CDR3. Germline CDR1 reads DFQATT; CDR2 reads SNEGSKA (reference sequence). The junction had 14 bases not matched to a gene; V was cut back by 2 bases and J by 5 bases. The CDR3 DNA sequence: TGCAGTGCTAGACCCCCCGTGGGACAGGTAGCCAACGAGCAGTACTTC. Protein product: CSARPPVGQVANEQYF.

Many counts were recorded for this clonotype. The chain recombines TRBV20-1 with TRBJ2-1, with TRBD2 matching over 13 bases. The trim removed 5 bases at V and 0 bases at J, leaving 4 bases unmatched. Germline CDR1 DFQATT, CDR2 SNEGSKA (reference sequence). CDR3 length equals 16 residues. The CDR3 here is CSARGLAGNSYNEQFF. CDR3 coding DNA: TGCAGTGCTCGGGGACTAGCGGGGAACTCCTACAATGAGCAGTTCTTC.

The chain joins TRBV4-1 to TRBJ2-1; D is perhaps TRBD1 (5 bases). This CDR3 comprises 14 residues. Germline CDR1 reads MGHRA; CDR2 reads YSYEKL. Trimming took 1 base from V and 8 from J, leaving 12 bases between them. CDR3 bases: TGCGCCAGCAGCCAAGGGACATCTGAGGATGAGCAGTTCTTC. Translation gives CASSQGTSEDEQFF.

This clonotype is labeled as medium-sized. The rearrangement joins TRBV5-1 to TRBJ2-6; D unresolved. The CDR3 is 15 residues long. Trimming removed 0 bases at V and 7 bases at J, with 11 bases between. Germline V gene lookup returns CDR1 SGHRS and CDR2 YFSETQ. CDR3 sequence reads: CASSLDPGGANVLTF. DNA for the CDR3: TGCGCCAGCAGCTTGGACCCAGGTGGTGCCAACGTCCTGACTTTC.

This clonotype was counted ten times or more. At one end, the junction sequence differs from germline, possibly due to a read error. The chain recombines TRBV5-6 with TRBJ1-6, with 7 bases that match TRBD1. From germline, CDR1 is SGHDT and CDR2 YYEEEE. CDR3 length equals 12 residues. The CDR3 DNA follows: TGTGCCAGCAGCCCCAGGCTGGGACAGTGCACCTTT. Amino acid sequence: CASSPRLGQCTF.

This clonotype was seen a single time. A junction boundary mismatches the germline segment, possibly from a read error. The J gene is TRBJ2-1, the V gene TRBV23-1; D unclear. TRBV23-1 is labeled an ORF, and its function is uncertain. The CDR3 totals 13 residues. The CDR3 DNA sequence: TGCGCCAGCCCTCCCCCCCCATTCCATGAGCAGTCCTTC. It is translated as CASPPPPFHEQSF.

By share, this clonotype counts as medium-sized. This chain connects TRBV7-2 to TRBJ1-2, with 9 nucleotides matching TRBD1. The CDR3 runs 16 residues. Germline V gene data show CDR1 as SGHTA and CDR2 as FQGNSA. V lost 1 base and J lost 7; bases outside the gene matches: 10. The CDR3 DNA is TGTGCCAGCAGCTTAGATCCGGGACAGGGATTGAGTGGCTACACCTTC. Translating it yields CASSLDPGQGLSGYTF.

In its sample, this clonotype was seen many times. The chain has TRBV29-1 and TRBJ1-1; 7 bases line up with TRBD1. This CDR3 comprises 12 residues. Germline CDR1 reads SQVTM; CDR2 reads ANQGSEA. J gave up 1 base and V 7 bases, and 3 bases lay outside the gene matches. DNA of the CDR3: TGCAGCGCTGGGGACAGGAACACTGAAGCTTTCTTT. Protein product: CSAGDRNTEAFF. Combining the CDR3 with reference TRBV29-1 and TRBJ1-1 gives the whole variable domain SAVISQKPSRDICQRGTSLTIQCQVDSQVTMMFWYRQQPGQSLTLIATANQGSEATYESGFVIDKFPISRPNLTFSTLTVSNMSPEDSSIYLCSAGDRNTEAFFGQGTRLTVV.

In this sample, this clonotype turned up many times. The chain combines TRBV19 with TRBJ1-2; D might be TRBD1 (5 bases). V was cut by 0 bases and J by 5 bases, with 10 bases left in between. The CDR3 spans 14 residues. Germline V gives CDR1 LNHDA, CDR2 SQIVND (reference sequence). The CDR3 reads CASSIDRQGYGYTF. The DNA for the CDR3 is TGTGCCAGTAGTATAGATCGGCAGGGATATGGCTACACCTTC.

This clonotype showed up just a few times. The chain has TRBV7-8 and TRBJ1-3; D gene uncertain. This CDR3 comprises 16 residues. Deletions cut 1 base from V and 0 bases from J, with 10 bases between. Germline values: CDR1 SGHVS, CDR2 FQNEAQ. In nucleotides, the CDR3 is TGTGCCAGCAGCTTAGAGGTCTGGAGCTCTGGAAACACCATATATTTT. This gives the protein CASSLEVWSSGNTIYF.